This T cell receptor (beta chain) was identified during a study of Ad26.COV2.S vaccination and SARS-CoV-2 variants. Assay used: immunoSEQ multiplex PCR; TCRdb lists only in-frame clones, some missing. The sample contains around 7,300 clones, roughly 84% of which appear only once. V was trimmed by 1 base and J by 5 bases, leaving 18 bases between them. The CDR3 length is 16 residues. Germline CDR1 SGHRS, CDR2 YFSETQ. The chain carries TRBV5-1 and TRBJ2-5; D possibly uses TRBD1 or TRBD2 (5 bases each). The input for sequencing was peripheral blood, taken after recovery from COVID-19. This TCR derives from a human donor who had recovered from COVID-19. In DNA, the CDR3 is TGCGCCAGCAGCTTGAAGGCCACGGGATGGGGGGAGACCCAGTACTTC. This translates into CASSLKATGWGETQYF.